Reported below is one TCR beta chain. Its target is unknown. This sample was taken from a study of T cells in localized non-small cell lung cancer. CDR1 is GTSNPN and CDR2 is SVGIG in the germline V gene (reference sequence). The trim removed 5 bases at V and 9 bases at J, leaving 9 bases unmatched. The CDR3 is made up of 14 amino acids. Notes on the study in general: The highest T cell clonality was in uninvolved adjacent lung, above tumor. Appearance in adjacent lung was seen for a median around 58 of the top 100 tumor clones.

Profiling relied on immunoSEQ multiplex PCR, and the TCRdb table lists in-frame clones only, not all of them. The repertoire holds 2,000 to 2,500 clones, with roughly 29% as singletons. The TCR was taken from a man aged 40 to 70 with stage I lung adenocarcinoma. V usage is TRBV30 and J usage is TRBJ1-6; 8 positions match TRBD1. Sequences were derived from normal lung tissue next to the tumor, sampled before any cancer treatment. For the CDR3, the DNA is TGTGCCTGGGGAGGACAGGGAGGGAGTTCACCCCTCCACTTT. Protein product: CAWGGQGGSSPLHF.